The source of this TCR beta chain is a study of cytomegalovirus exposure and HLA in healthy donors. Germline V gives CDR1 SGHVS, CDR2 FQNEAQ. V lost 4 bases, J lost 3 bases, and 10 bases lay in between. The CDR3 covers 13 residues. The count of this clone is one. The antigen remains unidentified. Study-level results: Later analysis identified 17,000 or so TCR beta sequences associated with HLA alleles, using a false discovery rate threshold of 0.05. Analysis was carried out at a later point, and it linked a missense DCLRE1C variant to TCR beta V- and J-gene trimming. The later analysis indicated that the majority of CMV-associated TCR beta chains appeared HLA-restricted.

Use of 60 Vbeta and 13 Jbeta primers characterized the PCR. Libraries were prepared by immunoSEQ multiplex PCR; TCRdb keeps only in-frame clonotypes and omits some of them. Of some 90,000 clones in the sample, around three quarters are singletons; the top ten hold approximately 0.6%. Source material: PBMCs. This rearrangement joins TRBV7-8 to TRBJ2-7, with D uncertain. The receptor was derived from a man aged 25 to 40 in good health and CMV-seronegative. CDR3 sequence: CASSSWTDYEQYV. The CDR3 bases are TGTGCCAGCAGCTCGTGGACGGACTACGAGCAGTACGTC.